This T cell receptor (beta chain) was found in a study of pediatric ulcerative colitis. Notes on the study in general: Clonal expansions reduced rectal repertoire diversity in acute severe colitis.

Method: immunoSEQ multiplex PCR; TCRdb's copy keeps in-frame clones and lacks some. Of 55,000 to 65,000 clones listed, more than 60% are singletons. About this clone itself: Antigen: not known.

CDR3 length: 14 amino acids. The ends were cut back, 3 bases at V and 0 bases at J, with 10 bases in the middle. Germline V gene lookup returns CDR1 SGDLS and CDR2 YYNGEE. This TCR was sampled from a boy aged 5-17 years with moderate ulcerative colitis. Sequenced: blood. The V and J genes are TRBV9 and TRBJ2-7, with a tentative D call TRBD2 (5 bases). The CDR3 here is CASSEEGRSYEQYF. CDR3 nucleotide sequence: TGTGCCAGCAGCGAAGAGGGCCGCTCCTACGAGCAGTACTTC.